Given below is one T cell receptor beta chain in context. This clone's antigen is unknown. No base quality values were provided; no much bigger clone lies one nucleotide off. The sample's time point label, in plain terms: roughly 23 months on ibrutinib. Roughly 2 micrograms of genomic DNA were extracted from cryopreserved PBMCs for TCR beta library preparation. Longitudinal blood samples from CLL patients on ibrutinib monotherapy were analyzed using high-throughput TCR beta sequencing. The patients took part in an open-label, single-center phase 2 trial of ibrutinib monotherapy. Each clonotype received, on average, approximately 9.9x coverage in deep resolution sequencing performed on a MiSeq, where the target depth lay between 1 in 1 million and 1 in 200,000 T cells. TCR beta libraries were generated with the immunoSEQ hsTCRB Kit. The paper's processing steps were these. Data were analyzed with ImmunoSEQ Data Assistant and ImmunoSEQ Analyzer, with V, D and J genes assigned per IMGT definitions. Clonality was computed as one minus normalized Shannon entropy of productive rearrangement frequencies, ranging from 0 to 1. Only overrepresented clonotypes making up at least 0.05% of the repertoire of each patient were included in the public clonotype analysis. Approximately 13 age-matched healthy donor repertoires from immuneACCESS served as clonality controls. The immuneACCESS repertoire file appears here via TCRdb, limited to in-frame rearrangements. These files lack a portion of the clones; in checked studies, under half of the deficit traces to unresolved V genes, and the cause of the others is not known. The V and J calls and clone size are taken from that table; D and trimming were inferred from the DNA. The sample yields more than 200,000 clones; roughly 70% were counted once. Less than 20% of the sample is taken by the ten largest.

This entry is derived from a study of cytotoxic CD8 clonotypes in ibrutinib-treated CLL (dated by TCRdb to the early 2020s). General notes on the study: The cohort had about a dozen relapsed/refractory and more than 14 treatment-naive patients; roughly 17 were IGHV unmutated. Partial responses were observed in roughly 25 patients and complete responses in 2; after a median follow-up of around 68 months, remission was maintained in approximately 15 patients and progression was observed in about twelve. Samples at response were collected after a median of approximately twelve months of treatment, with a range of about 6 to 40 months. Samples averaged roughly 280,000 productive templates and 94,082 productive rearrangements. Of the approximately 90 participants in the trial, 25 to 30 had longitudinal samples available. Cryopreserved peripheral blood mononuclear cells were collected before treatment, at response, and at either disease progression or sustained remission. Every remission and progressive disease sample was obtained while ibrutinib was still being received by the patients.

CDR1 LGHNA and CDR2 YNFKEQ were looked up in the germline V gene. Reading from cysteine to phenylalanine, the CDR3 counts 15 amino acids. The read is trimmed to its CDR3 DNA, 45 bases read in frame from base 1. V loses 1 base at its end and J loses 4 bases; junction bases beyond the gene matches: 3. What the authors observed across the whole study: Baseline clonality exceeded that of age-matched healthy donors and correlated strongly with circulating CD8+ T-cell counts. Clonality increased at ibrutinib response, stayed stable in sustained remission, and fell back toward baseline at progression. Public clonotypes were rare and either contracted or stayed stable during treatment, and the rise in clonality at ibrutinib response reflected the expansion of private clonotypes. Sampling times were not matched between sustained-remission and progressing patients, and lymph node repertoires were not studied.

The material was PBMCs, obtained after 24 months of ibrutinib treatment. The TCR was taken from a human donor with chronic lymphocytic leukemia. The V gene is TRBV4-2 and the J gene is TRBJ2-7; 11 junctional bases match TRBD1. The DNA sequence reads TGTGCCAGCAGCCAAGCGGGACAGGGGGAATACGAGCAGTACTTC. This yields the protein CASSQAGQGEYEQYF.